A single sample gave rise to the 27 T cell receptor beta chains below, sequenced in a study of blood T cell repertoires in COVID-19. Profiling relied on immunoSEQ multiplex PCR, and the TCRdb table lists in-frame clones only, not all of them. This repertoire shows fewer than 75,000 clones, almost 80% found once; its top ten account for 3.2%. Sequencing input: peripheral blood. The receptors derive from a man aged 60-69 years with acute or convalescent COVID-19.

This clone was seen once. This chain links TRBV10-2 with TRBJ2-5; no firm D call. The CDR3 loop spans 14 amino acids. The V end was cut by 10 bases, the J end by 1 base, with 16 bases between. CDR1 is WSHSY, CDR2 SAAADI, per germline. In DNA, the CDR3 is TGCGCCACCTCTATACGTAGGAGCCAAGAGACCCAGTACTTC. Amino acid sequence: CATSIRRSQETQYF.

V usage is TRBV11-2 and J usage is TRBJ2-3, with D hard to call. The CDR3 contains 13 residues. Germline V gene lookup returns CDR1 SGHAT and CDR2 FQNNGV. V lost 5 bases to trimming and J lost 3 bases, with 9 bases between them. CDR3 amino acids: CASSPTSTDTQYF. Here the CDR3 DNA reads TGTGCCAGCAGCCCTACCTCAACAGATACGCAGTATTTT.

V is TRBV20-1 and J is TRBJ1-3; D not resolved. This CDR3 comprises 12 residues. V was cut by 3 bases and J by 4 bases, with 7 bases left in between. Germline V gene data show CDR1 as DFQATT and CDR2 as SNEGSKA (reference sequence). CDR3 in DNA: TGCAGTGCTAGTACAGTAGGAAACACCATATATTTT. As protein: CSASTVGNTIYF.

This clone has a handful of counts. This sequence joins TRBV19 and TRBJ2-4; D perhaps matches TRBD2 (5 bases). CDR1 and CDR2 (germline): LNHDA, SQIVND (reference sequence). The V end lost 2 bases, the J end lost 11 bases, and 16 bases lay between the germline ends. The CDR3 totals 14 residues. The CDR3 DNA sequence: TGTGCCAGTAGTATAAATTTTCGGGGAACCCTTCAGTACTTC. Translation: CASSINFRGTLQYF.

The V gene is TRBV11-2, the J gene TRBJ1-2; 8 nucleotides line up with TRBD1. Trimming took 1 base from V and 6 from J; bases not matched to a gene: 4. The CDR3 sequence is 14 residues long. CDR1 SGHAT and CDR2 FQNNGV come from the germline V gene. The CDR3 region is CASSLVTGEDGYTF. The CDR3 region has the DNA TGTGCCAGCAGCTTAGTGACAGGGGAGGATGGCTACACCTTC.

The chain uses TRBV5-6 and TRBJ1-1, with D possibly matching TRBD1 (5 bases). This CDR3 region has 12 residues. Trimming stripped 3 bases from V and 4 bases from J, with 7 bases between. Germline lookup yields CDR1 SGHDT and CDR2 YYEEEE. CDR3 protein: CASSSGFTEAFF. In nucleotides, the CDR3 is TGTGCCAGCAGCTCAGGGTTCACTGAAGCTTTCTTT.

The chain employs TRBV12-3 or TRBV12-4 and TRBJ2-4, with a possible D match to TRBD2 (6 bases). This CDR3 is 11 amino acids long. Trimming pared 6 bases from V and 11 bases from J, leaving 11 bases between. The CDR3, as DNA: TGTGCCAGCAGCACCTCTAGCGTTCAGTACTTC. Translation: CASSTSSVQYF.

This rearrangement joins TRBV2 to TRBJ2-3, with no clear D. The germline gives CDR1 SNHLY, CDR2 FYNNEI. V dropped 4 bases and J dropped 4 bases, with 9 bases sitting between them. The CDR3 extends over 13 amino acids. The CDR3 is CASSVAQSDTQYF. CDR3 nucleotide sequence: TGTGCCAGCAGTGTTGCCCAGTCAGATACGCAGTATTTT.

J is TRBJ2-3 and V is TRBV18, with a weak D call TRBD2 (6 bases). The germline V gene encodes CDR1 KGHSH and CDR2 LQKENI. The CDR3 spans 14 residues. Trimming removed 3 bases at V and 2 bases at J, with 9 bases between. The CDR3 loop reads CASSPPGDTDTQYF. For the CDR3, the DNA is TGTGCCAGCTCACCGCCGGGGGACACAGATACGCAGTATTTT.

To note about this clone: At one boundary the junction diverges from the germline segment, which might be a read error. The chain uses TRBV7-9 and TRBJ1-1; D gene unclear. The CDR3 covers 12 residues. Germline CDR1 and CDR2: SEHNR and FQNEAQ (reference sequence). The DNA for the CDR3 is TGTGCCAGCAGCTTGGGCGCGCAGACCCCCTACTTT. Its translation: CASSLGAQTPYF.

The V gene is TRBV19, the J gene TRBJ1-1; TRBD1 is a possible D gene (6 bases). The CDR3 has 14 amino acids. V lost 7 bases and J 4 bases, leaving 16 bases between the germline ends. CDR1 and CDR2 (germline): LNHDA, SQIVND (reference sequence). The CDR3 DNA follows: TGTGCCAGTATGACAGGATATAGGGGCACTGAAGCTTTCTTT. This sequence encodes CASMTGYRGTEAFF. The entire variable domain, with the rest obtained from reference TRBV19 and TRBJ1-1, is as follows: DGGITQSPKYLFRKEGQNVTLSCEQNLNHDAMYWYRQDPGQGLRLIYYSQIVNDFQKGDIAEGYSVSREKKESFPLTVTSAQKNPTAFYLCASMTGYRGTEAFFGQGTRLTVV.

The chain employs TRBV19 and TRBJ2-6; TRBD1 matches 8 bases. There are 17 residues in the CDR3. Trimming cost V 7 bases and J 4 bases; bases outside gene matches: 12. Germline V gene data show CDR1 as LNHDA and CDR2 as SQIVND (reference sequence). In DNA, the CDR3 is TGTGCCAGTATTCTCCCGACAGGGGAAAGAGGGGCCAACGTCCTGACTTTC. This sequence encodes CASILPTGERGANVLTF. Combining the CDR3 with reference TRBV19 and TRBJ2-6 gives the whole variable domain DGGITQSPKYLFRKEGQNVTLSCEQNLNHDAMYWYRQDPGQGLRLIYYSQIVNDFQKGDIAEGYSVSREKKESFPLTVTSAQKNPTAFYLCASILPTGERGANVLTFGAGSRLTVL.

This chain links TRBV19 with TRBJ2-7, with TRBD1 matching 9 bases. This CDR3 has 15 amino acids. Germline-derived CDR1 and CDR2 are LNHDA and SQIVND (reference sequence). Trimming removed 5 bases from V and 5 bases from J; junction bases left unmatched: 10. CDR3 in DNA: TGTGCCAGTAGTCGCACCGGGACAGGGACTGACGAGCAGTACTTC. Translation: CASSRTGTGTDEQYF. Variable domain in full (rest from reference TRBV19 and TRBJ2-7): DGGITQSPKYLFRKEGQNVTLSCEQNLNHDAMYWYRQDPGQGLRLIYYSQIVNDFQKGDIAEGYSVSREKKESFPLTVTSAQKNPTAFYLCASSRTGTGTDEQYFGPGTRLTVT.

This chain connects TRBV7-9 to TRBJ1-1, with 7 bases lining up with TRBD1. The V gene end was trimmed by 4 bases and the J gene end by 2 bases; junction bases not matched to a gene: 4. CDR1 is SEHNR and CDR2 is FQNEAQ in the germline V gene (reference sequence). The CDR3 sequence is 14 residues long. The CDR3 protein is CASSSGGINTEAFF. The CDR3 DNA is TGTGCCAGCAGCTCAGGGGGGATTAACACTGAAGCTTTCTTT.

This clone was found a few times. The J gene is TRBJ2-5, the V gene TRBV11-2, with a tentative D call TRBD2 (6 bases). CDR1 is SGHAT, CDR2 FQNNGV, per germline. There are 13 residues in the CDR3. With 3 bases removed from V and 7 bases from J, the gap between germline ends came to 12 bases. Written as DNA, the CDR3 is TGTGCCAGCAGCTTGGGGGGTGAGGGGACCCAGTACTTC. Its translation is CASSLGGEGTQYF. Full variable domain (missing parts from reference TRBV11-2 and TRBJ2-5): EAGVAQSPRYKIIEKRQSVAFWCNPISGHATLYWYQQILGQGPKLLIQFQNNGVVDDSQLPKDRFSAERLKGVDSTLKIQPAKLEDSAVYLCASSLGGEGTQYFGPGTRLLVL.

To note about this clone: Other DNA variants within this sample encode the same CDR3. This chain uses TRBV29-1 with TRBJ1-3; D gene ambiguous. V lost 0 bases to trimming and J lost 1 base, with 7 bases between them. The CDR3 totals 14 residues. Germline CDR1 and CDR2: SQVTM and ANQGSEA. Written as DNA, the CDR3 is TGCAGCGTTGAAGATCGGGTATCTGGAAACACCATATATTTT. This sequence encodes CSVEDRVSGNTIYF. The full variable domain, with the rest looked up from reference TRBV29-1 and TRBJ1-3, is SAVISQKPSRDICQRGTSLTIQCQVDSQVTMMFWYRQQPGQSLTLIATANQGSEATYESGFVIDKFPISRPNLTFSTLTVSNMSPEDSSIYLCSVEDRVSGNTIYFGEGSWLTVV.

The rearrangement uses TRBV4-1 and TRBJ1-2, with 10 nucleotides matching TRBD1. V trimming: 4 bases; J trimming: 5 bases; junction bases outside the gene matches: 4. The CDR3 runs to 14 residues. Per the germline V gene, CDR1 is MGHRA and CDR2 is YSYEKL. The CDR3 sequence: CASSPGQGGYGYTF. For the CDR3, the DNA is TGCGCCAGCAGCCCCGGACAGGGGGGATATGGCTACACCTTC.

V usage is TRBV4-1 and J usage is TRBJ1-2; D perhaps matches TRBD1 (5 bases). The germline V gene encodes CDR1 MGHRA and CDR2 YSYEKL. CDR3 length equals 16 residues. The V and J ends lost 1 base and 0 bases respectively, with 12 bases between them. The CDR3 is CASSQVTGSTNYGYTF. CDR3 bases: TGCGCCAGCAGCCAAGTTACAGGATCTACTAACTATGGCTACACCTTC.

The chain couples TRBV28 to TRBJ1-5; D not resolved. This CDR3 is built from 10 residues. Germline V gene sequence: CDR1 MDHEN, CDR2 SYDVKM. V lost 5 bases and J 9 bases, leaving 5 bases between the germline ends. CDR3 protein: CASSVRPQHF. The CDR3, as DNA: TGTGCCAGCAGTGTTAGGCCCCAGCATTTT.

The chain joins TRBV11-2 to TRBJ1-1, with D unresolved. Trimming removed 0 bases from V and 1 base from J, with 9 bases in between. This CDR3 contains 15 residues. The germline V gene encodes CDR1 SGHAT and CDR2 FQNNGV. The CDR3 DNA reads as TGTGCCAGCAGCTTAGAGGCGGGCGGGAACACTGAAGCTTTCTTT. Translating gives CASSLEAGGNTEAFF.

This clone occurred a few times. The rearrangement links TRBV18 to TRBJ1-3; perhaps TRBD1 as D (6 bases). Germline assignment: CDR1 KGHSH and CDR2 LQKENI. This CDR3 is built from 16 residues. V was pared by 3 bases and J by 5 bases, with 17 bases between. CDR3 DNA: TGTGCCAGCTCACCTCTCGACAGGTGGGGAAGAAACACCATATATTTT. It specifies CASSPLDRWGRNTIYF.

This chain links TRBV7-9 with TRBJ2-3, with D possibly matching TRBD2 (6 bases). The germline gives CDR1 SEHNR, CDR2 FQNEAQ (reference sequence). The CDR3 runs to 14 residues. V lost 4 bases to trimming and J lost 7 bases, with 15 bases between them. The CDR3 protein is CASSSGGNRHTQYF. The CDR3 bases are TGTGCCAGCAGCTCCGGGGGAAACAGACATACGCAGTATTTT.

The chain couples TRBV10-3 to TRBJ2-5; 9 bases line up with TRBD2. V lost 0 bases, J lost 2 bases, and 7 bases stayed unmatched. Germline lookup yields CDR1 ENHRY and CDR2 SYGVKD. This CDR3 comprises 17 residues. The CDR3 sequence: CAISESGAGGIQETQYF. The CDR3 nucleotides read TGTGCCATCAGTGAGTCTGGAGCGGGGGGCATACAAGAGACCCAGTACTTC.

This chain links TRBV6-5 with TRBJ2-7, with D maybe TRBD2 (7 bases). Trimming took off 6 bases at V and 5 bases at J, with 20 bases between the two ends. Germline CDR1 MNHEY, CDR2 SVGAGI. This CDR3 region has 15 residues. The CDR3 reads CASSVQGRGGHEQYF. The CDR3 nucleotides read TGTGCCAGCAGCGTACAGGGACGGGGAGGGCACGAGCAGTACTTC.

The chain has TRBV6-1 and TRBJ1-1; TRBD1 matches 8 bases. The junction had 15 bases not matched to a gene; V was cut back by 4 bases and J by 8 bases. The CDR3 sequence is 16 residues long. CDR1 and CDR2 (germline): MNHNS, SASEGT. The CDR3 bases are TGTGCCAGCAGTGCACCCATACAGGGGGTGAATCACGAAGCTTTCTTT. The encoded protein is CASSAPIQGVNHEAFF.

This clone has just one count. The V gene is TRBV5-1, the J gene TRBJ2-5; tentatively, D is TRBD2 (6 bases). Per the germline V gene, CDR1 is SGHRS and CDR2 is YFSETQ. CDR3 length: 16 residues. Between the trimmed V and J ends, which lost 4 bases and 3 bases, there was a span of 19 bases. CDR3 region: CASSISPGLKKETQYF. CDR3 bases: TGCGCCAGCAGCATCTCTCCGGGACTCAAAAAAGAGACCCAGTACTTC.

V usage is TRBV5-5 and J usage is TRBJ1-5; a weak D match, TRBD1 (5 bases). CDR1 SGHKS and CDR2 YYEKEE come from the germline V gene (reference sequence). This CDR3 is built from 15 residues. V dropped 2 bases and J dropped 2 bases, with 11 bases sitting between them. The CDR3 DNA sequence: TGTGCCAGCAGCTTAGCGGGGGATGGCAATCAGCCCCAGCATTTT. Amino acid sequence: CASSLAGDGNQPQHF.